This T cell receptor (beta chain) was documented in a study of post-analysis software for immune sequencing data. General study findings and limits: Significantly lower normalized Chao1 diversity was found in patients with multiple sclerosis relative to controls. Under the F measure, samples that were prepared in one batch clustered strongly together. Relative to controls, patients had five TRBV segments at higher frequency, with TRBV5-6, TRBV5-1 and TRBV20-1 among these.

As to this clonotype: Its target is not known.

Unique molecular identifiers were carried by the TCR beta cDNA libraries. TCRdb independently ran MiXCR on the PCR reads; one entry per CDR3 protein. Of about 430,000 distinct CDR3 sequences listed, over 30% are singletons. The CDR3 extends over 13 amino acids. Germline V gene sequence: CDR1 SEHNR, CDR2 FQNEAQ (reference sequence). With V trimmed by 8 bases and J by 3 bases, 3 bases remained unmatched. The chain uses TRBV7-9 and TRBJ1-1; 10 bases align to TRBD1. The receptor's source is a girl aged 2 to 9 with multiple sclerosis. Sequencing was performed on blood. The CDR3 DNA sequence: TGTGCCAGCCGCGGGACAGGGGACACTGAAGCTTTCTTT. Translated, it gives CASRGTGDTEAFF.